This T cell receptor (beta chain) emerged from a study of response to subunit inactivated influenza vaccine. Overall study findings and caveats: A suggestion made by the authors is that each seasonal influenza vaccination recruits few new T cells.

Germline V lookup: CDR1 DFQATT, CDR2 SNEGSKA (reference sequence). CDR3 length equals 13 residues. Trimming shortened V by 0 bases and J by 12 bases, and 15 bases separated the two germline ends. TCRdb called the RT-PCR reads again in MiXCR, with one record for every CDR3 protein. Of 490,000 or so distinct CDR3 sequences listed, approximately 7.7% were seen once; the top ten hold over 10%. A remark on this clonotype: The target antigen is unknown.

Sequences were derived from PBMCs from blood, sampled around 25 months after vaccination. This chain links TRBV20-1 with TRBJ2-1; D is ambiguous. This clonotype was obtained from a man in his fifties or sixties who received an inactivated influenza vaccine. CDR3 amino acids: CSARDLRNPGQFF. As DNA, the CDR3 is TGCAGTGCTAGAGATCTCCGGAACCCTGGGCAGTTCTTC.